Listed below are T cell receptor beta chains from one sample, sequenced in a study of neurological immune-mediated disorders. TCRdb analysed the 5' RACE reads with MiXCR anew, one entry per CDR3 protein. Counted here are roughly 120,000 distinct CDR3 sequences, about 3.4% occurring once; the ten biggest clones make up 1% to 1.5%. Source material: PBMCs. These receptors were collected from a woman in her thirties with multiple sclerosis. The CDR3 runs from the conserved cysteine through the conserved F or W. A D gene is named only where the DNA matches it firmly. Part of the rows lack a size; the others show once, few, many or a class for expanded clones.

V gene: TRBV12-3/TRBV12-4; J gene: TRBJ1-1; D gene: NA; clone size: NA; CDR3 DNA: TGTGCCAGCGGCGGCTTGATTGAAGCTTTCTTT; CDR3 protein: CASGGLIEAFF
V gene: TRBV20-1; J gene: TRBJ2-1; D gene: NA; clone size: NA; CDR3 DNA: TGCAGTGCTTCTTTAAGGAATGAGCAGTTCTTC; CDR3 protein: CSASLRNEQFF
V gene: TRBV6-5; J gene: TRBJ2-2; D gene: TRBD2; clone size: many; CDR3 DNA: TGTGCCAGCAGTTCCCTTAAACTAGCGGCGAACACCGGGGAGCTGTTTTTT; CDR3 protein: CASSSLKLAANTGELFF
V gene: TRBV20-1; J gene: TRBJ1-1; D gene: NA; clone size: many; CDR3 DNA: TGCAGTGCTTCGGCCGGCAGCCTCTTCGTGGGCGCTTTCTTT; CDR3 protein: CSASAGSLFVGAFF
V gene: TRBV6-2/TRBV6-3; J gene: TRBJ1-1; D gene: NA; clone size: many; CDR3 DNA: TGTGCCAGCAGTTACTCGTTGGGAGTTTTCCCTGAAGCTTTCTTT; CDR3 protein: CASSYSLGVFPEAFF
V gene: TRBV5-5; J gene: TRBJ1-5; D gene: NA; clone size: many; CDR3 DNA: TGTGCCAGCAGCTTGTTTGGTTATAGCAATCAGCCCCAGCATTTT; CDR3 protein: CASSLFGYSNQPQHF
V gene: TRBV29-1; J gene: TRBJ1-5; D gene: TRBD1; clone size: NA; CDR3 DNA: TGCAGCGTCGGGACAGGGAGTAGCAATCAGCCCCAGCATTTT; CDR3 protein: CSVGTGSSNQPQHF
V gene: TRBV20-1; J gene: TRBJ2-7; D gene: TRBD1; clone size: many; CDR3 DNA: TGCAGTGCTAGAGACCCGAACAGGGGGTACGAGCAGTACTTC; CDR3 protein: CSARDPNRGYEQYF
V gene: TRBV5-1; J gene: TRBJ2-2; D gene: NA; clone size: many; CDR3 DNA: TGCGCCAGCAGCTTGGACCAGGGGAACACCGGGGAGCTGTTTTTT; CDR3 protein: CASSLDQGNTGELFF
V gene: TRBV14; J gene: TRBJ2-7; D gene: TRBD2; clone size: many; CDR3 DNA: TGTGCCAGCAGAGGGACTAGCGGGACCTCCCCCTACGAGCAGTACTTC; CDR3 protein: CASRGTSGTSPYEQYF
V gene: TRBV7-7; J gene: TRBJ2-7; D gene: TRBD2; clone size: many; CDR3 DNA: TGTGCCAGCAGCTTCCGACTAGCGGGAGGATACGAGCAGTACTTC; CDR3 protein: CASSFRLAGGYEQYF
V gene: TRBV20-1; J gene: TRBJ2-7; D gene: NA; clone size: NA; CDR3 DNA: TGCAGTGCTAGATCCGACAGTCCCTACGAGCAGTACTTC; CDR3 protein: CSARSDSPYEQYF
V gene: TRBV12-3/TRBV12-4; J gene: TRBJ1-2; D gene: NA; clone size: many; CDR3 DNA: TGTGCCAGCACCCTGGGGGGTAATGGCTACACCTTC; CDR3 protein: CASTLGGNGYTF
V gene: TRBV5-5; J gene: TRBJ2-2; D gene: NA; clone size: many; CDR3 DNA: TGTGCCAGCAGCTTGGGACACCCGGGAGGGGAGCTGTTTTTT; CDR3 protein: CASSLGHPGGELFF
V gene: TRBV6-1; J gene: TRBJ2-7; D gene: NA; clone size: many; CDR3 DNA: TGTGCCAGCAGTGACCGCACAGGGCAGTACGAGCAGTACTTC; CDR3 protein: CASSDRTGQYEQYF
V gene: TRBV6-5; J gene: TRBJ1-2; D gene: NA; clone size: many; CDR3 DNA: TGTGCCAGCAGTCGATCCTTCCGGTTAGGGGGGTATGGCTACACCTTC; CDR3 protein: CASSRSFRLGGYGYTF
V gene: TRBV7-2; J gene: TRBJ1-1; D gene: TRBD1; clone size: many; CDR3 DNA: TGTGCCAGCAGCTTAGCGGGAGACAGGGACGTGCGAGCTTTCTTT; CDR3 protein: CASSLAGDRDVRAFF
V gene: TRBV6-2/TRBV6-3; J gene: TRBJ1-1; D gene: NA; clone size: many; CDR3 DNA: TGTGCCAGCATGAGATACACTGAAGCTTTCTTT; CDR3 protein: CASMRYTEAFF
V gene: TRBV7-8; J gene: TRBJ2-2; D gene: TRBD2; clone size: many; CDR3 DNA: TGTGCCAGCAGCGGTGCCGGGACTAGCGGGACGACCGGGGAGCTGTTTTTT; CDR3 protein: CASSGAGTSGTTGELFF
V gene: TRBV27; J gene: TRBJ1-2; D gene: NA; clone size: many; CDR3 DNA: TGTGCCAGCAGTCCCGGGAACTATGGCTACACCTTC; CDR3 protein: CASSPGNYGYTF
V gene: TRBV7-9; J gene: TRBJ2-3; D gene: NA; clone size: many; CDR3 DNA: TGTGCCAGCAGCTTAGCGTTGCAGGGAGCGGATACGCAGTATTTT; CDR3 protein: CASSLALQGADTQYF
V gene: TRBV6-6; J gene: TRBJ2-7; D gene: NA; clone size: many; CDR3 DNA: TGTGCCAGCAGTCCCCTTAACGCCTACGAGCAGTACTTC; CDR3 protein: CASSPLNAYEQYF
V gene: TRBV7-2; J gene: TRBJ1-4; D gene: TRBD1; clone size: many; CDR3 DNA: TGTGCCAGCAGCTTATTACCACAGACAGGGAATATTGTTGAAGCTAATGAAAAACTGTTTTTT; CDR3 protein: CASSLLPQTGNIVEANEKLFF
V gene: TRBV25-1; J gene: TRBJ1-1; D gene: NA; clone size: many; CDR3 DNA: TGTGCCAGCAGTGAATGGGGAGGGGGCACTGAAGCTTTCTTT; CDR3 protein: CASSEWGGGTEAFF